What follows are 20 T cell receptor beta chains derived from one specimen sequenced in a study of blood T cell repertoires in COVID-19 (dated by TCRdb to the early 2020s). The library was prepared using the immunoSEQ multiplex PCR assay. This immuneACCESS table, as held by TCRdb, lists in-frame sequences with V and J called but not all clones. Of the missing ones, under half trace to an unresolved V gene in checked studies; the others have no known cause. This sample gives hundreds of thousands of clones in total; roughly 80% of them show up just once. The ten most abundant clones make up around an eighth of the sample. Sequences were obtained from peripheral blood. The receptors shown here come from a woman aged 55 to 70 with active or convalescent COVID-19.

The rearrangement joins TRBV19 to TRBJ2-5, with D maybe TRBD1 (5 bases). Germline V gene lookup returns CDR1 LNHDA and CDR2 SQIVND (reference sequence). Trimming left V 7 bases short and J 5 bases short, with 11 bases between. This CDR3 is 12 amino acids long. CDR3 nucleotides: TGTGCCAGTAACGTGGGGCGGGAGACCCAGTACTTC. This encodes CASNVGRETQYF. Filled out from reference TRBV19 and TRBJ2-5, the complete variable domain reads DGGITQSPKYLFRKEGQNVTLSCEQNLNHDAMYWYRQDPGQGLRLIYYSQIVNDFQKGDIAEGYSVSREKKESFPLTVTSAQKNPTAFYLCASNVGRETQYFGPGTRLLVL.

The V gene is TRBV4-1, the J gene TRBJ1-2; 8 bases match TRBD1. CDR3 length equals 16 residues. J lost 5 bases, V lost 2 bases, and 10 bases had no gene match. Germline lookup yields CDR1 MGHRA and CDR2 YSYEKL. The CDR3 coding sequence is TGCGCCAGCAGCCAATTACCGGGACAGGCTAGGTATGGCTACACCTTC. Translating it yields CASSQLPGQARYGYTF.

This clone was recorded a few times. The sample holds other DNA sequences that translate to the same CDR3. This chain links TRBV5-6 with TRBJ1-5; TRBD1 matches 9 bases. With V trimmed by 0 bases and J by 7 bases, 2 bases remained unmatched. The CDR3 loop spans 14 amino acids. Germline V CDR1 and CDR2: SGHDT, YYEEEE. The CDR3 region is CASSLGQGGQPQHF. CDR3 bases: TGTGCCAGCAGCTTGGGACAGGGGGGACAGCCCCAGCATTTT. Complete variable domain (other parts from reference TRBV5-6 and TRBJ1-5): DAGVTQSPTHLIKTRGQQVTLRCSPKSGHDTVSWYQQALGQGPQFIFQYYEEEERQRGNFPDRFSGHQFPNYSSELNVNALLLGDSALYLCASSLGQGGQPQHFGDGTRLSIL.

The CDR3 region is CASSLRGTGVETQYF. CDR3 DNA: TGTGCCAGCAGCTTACGGGGTACAGGGGTTGAGACCCAGTACTTC. The chain uses TRBV7-8 and TRBJ2-5; 7 bases agree with TRBD1. Unmatched junction bases numbered 8, after V lost 2 bases and J lost 5 bases. This CDR3 comprises 15 residues. CDR1 and CDR2 (germline): SGHVS, FQNEAQ.

This rearrangement joins TRBV2 to TRBJ2-3; D might be TRBD1 (6 bases). Per germline, CDR1 SNHLY and CDR2 FYNNEI. This CDR3 region has 14 residues. V lost 0 bases and J 4 bases, leaving 8 bases between the germline ends. This chain's CDR3 is CASSEAGASDTQYF. The CDR3 DNA is TGTGCCAGCAGTGAAGCGGGGGCCTCAGATACGCAGTATTTT.

This chain connects TRBV6-6 to TRBJ2-5; TRBD2 agrees at 9 bases. The germline V gene encodes CDR1 MNHNY and CDR2 SVGAGI (reference sequence). The CDR3 spans 13 residues. The trim removed 8 bases at V and 5 bases at J, leaving 6 bases unmatched. This CDR3 reads CASLAGVKETQYF. In DNA, the CDR3 is TGTGCCAGCTTAGCGGGGGTTAAGGAGACCCAGTACTTC.

In its sample, this clone was seen a few times. This chain connects TRBV2 to TRBJ1-2; 9 bases align to TRBD1. The ends lost 7 bases at V and 5 bases at J; junction bases unmatched: 11. The CDR3 runs 15 residues. Germline V gene sequence: CDR1 SNHLY, CDR2 FYNNEI. CDR3 bases: TGTGCCAGCAACCCGGGACAGGGAATAGGGTATGGCTACACCTTC. It is translated as CASNPGQGIGYGYTF.

This chain joins TRBV7-9 and TRBJ2-1; a possible D gene is TRBD1 (6 bases). Germline CDR1 is SEHNR and CDR2 is FQNEAQ (reference sequence). The V and J ends lost 5 bases and 12 bases respectively, with 17 bases between them. This CDR3 spans 13 amino acids. The DNA for the CDR3 is TGTGCCAGCAGCCTCTCGGGACATTTGAGGCAGTTCTTC. This codes for CASSLSGHLRQFF.

This clone showed up many times. The chain employs TRBV28 and TRBJ1-2; possible D gene TRBD1, 6 bases. V was clipped by 6 bases and J by 8 bases, with 16 bases between them. The CDR3 is 13 residues long. CDR1 is MDHEN and CDR2 is SYDVKM in the germline V gene. The CDR3 sequence is CASRKDRTSGYTF. The CDR3 DNA reads as TGTGCCAGCAGAAAAGACAGGACGTCCGGCTACACCTTC.

The chain combines TRBV6-5 with TRBJ1-4; D remains ambiguous. Germline V gene data show CDR1 as MNHEY and CDR2 as SVGAGI. The CDR3 totals 15 residues. V lost 8 bases, J lost 0 bases, and 13 bases lay in between. The CDR3 nucleotides are TGTGCCAGCCGGTTGGGCCGCGCAACTAATGAAAAACTGTTTTTT. Translated: CASRLGRATNEKLFF.

V and J are TRBV4-1 and TRBJ1-1; D gene ambiguous. The CDR3 is made up of 13 amino acids. The germline CDR1 and CDR2 sequences are MGHRA and YSYEKL. V was shortened by 8 bases and J by 0 bases, with 10 bases between the two germline ends. The CDR3 bases are TGCGCCAGCGGACTTAGTATGAACACTGAAGCTTTCTTT. It is translated as CASGLSMNTEAFF.

This chain links TRBV3-1 (or the pseudogene TRBV3-2) with TRBJ2-3; 9 bases match TRBD2. Germline V gene sequence: CDR1 LGHDT, CDR2 YNNKEL (reference sequence). The CDR3 runs 19 residues. The J segment lost 4 bases and the V segment lost 1 base, leaving 15 bases of the junction unmatched. The CDR3 loop is CASSQGIGAGTSKADTQYF. The CDR3 region has the DNA TGTGCCAGCAGCCAAGGGATAGGGGCCGGGACTAGCAAGGCAGATACGCAGTATTTT.

The V gene is TRBV18, the J gene TRBJ1-2; 8 bases are a match to TRBD1. Trimming cost V 2 bases and J 4 bases; bases outside gene matches: 6. Looked up from germline, CDR1 is KGHSH and CDR2 is LQKENI. The CDR3 is 15 residues long. CDR3: CASSPGQGGLYGYTF. In nucleotides, the CDR3 is TGTGCCAGCTCACCAGGACAGGGTGGACTCTATGGCTACACCTTC.

V is TRBV6-6 and J is TRBJ1-1; no reliable D call. CDR1 and CDR2 (germline): MNHNY, SVGAGI (reference sequence). The CDR3 is 14 amino acids. The ends were cut back, 0 bases at V and 3 bases at J, with 8 bases in the middle. In nucleotides, the CDR3 is TGTGCCAGCAGTTACTCGGAACGGGACACTGAAGCTTTCTTT. Residues: CASSYSERDTEAFF.

The rearrangement uses TRBV18 and TRBJ2-1; 15 bases fit TRBD2. The germline gives CDR1 KGHSH, CDR2 LQKENI. V lost 5 bases to trimming and J lost 3 bases; unmatched junction nucleotides: 8. CDR3 size: 18 residues. CDR3 residues: CASSTRTSGGAGYNEQFF. The CDR3 coding sequence is TGTGCCAGCTCAACTAGGACTAGCGGGGGGGCCGGCTACAATGAGCAGTTCTTC.

Only a few counts were recorded for this clone. This chain uses TRBV25-1 with TRBJ2-5; 8 bases map to TRBD2. Germline CDR1 is MGHDK and CDR2 is SYGVNS. The ends lost 3 bases at V and 6 bases at J; junction bases unmatched: 9. This CDR3 has 15 amino acids. The CDR3 spells CASSEAGLVSQTQYF. In DNA, the CDR3 is TGTGCCAGCAGTGAGGCGGGACTAGTATCGCAGACCCAGTACTTC.

V usage is TRBV2 and J usage is TRBJ2-7, with 7 bases lining up with TRBD1. Germline loops: CDR1 SNHLY, CDR2 FYNNEI. This CDR3 region has 14 residues. V gave up 8 bases and J gave up 4 bases; unmatched junction bases: 11. This CDR3 is CASADGTAKYEQYF. CDR3 sequence (DNA): TGTGCCAGCGCAGACGGGACAGCTAAGTACGAGCAGTACTTC. The full variable domain, its missing parts supplied by reference TRBV2 and TRBJ2-7, is EPEVTQTPSHQVTQMGQEVILRCVPISNHLYFYWYRQILGQKVEFLVSFYNNEISEKSEIFDDQFSVERPDGSNFTLKIRSTKLEDSAMYFCASADGTAKYEQYFGPGTRLTVT.

The rearrangement uses TRBV20-1 and TRBJ2-7; the D gene is possibly TRBD2 (6 bases). CDR1 is DFQATT, CDR2 SNEGSKA, per germline (reference sequence). With 3 bases removed from V and 6 bases from J, the gap between germline ends came to 18 bases. The CDR3 is 14 amino acids. In DNA form, the CDR3 reads TGCAGTGCTAGTTCCCCTAGCGTACGAGGCGAGCAGTACTTC. It encodes CSASSPSVRGEQYF.

The gene calls are TRBV24-1 and TRBJ2-3; D is perhaps TRBD1 (5 bases). Germline CDR1 KGHDR, CDR2 SFDVKD. The CDR3 contains 13 residues. Trimming removed 12 bases from V and 0 bases from J, with 12 bases in between. The CDR3 protein is CAVGQSSTDTQYF. The CDR3 DNA reads as TGTGCCGTCGGACAATCTAGCACAGATACGCAGTATTTT.

The chain uses TRBV3-1 (or the pseudogene TRBV3-2) and TRBJ1-4, with 9 bases identical to TRBD1. The CDR3 runs to 19 residues. With V trimmed by 0 bases and J by 0 bases, 8 bases remained unmatched. Per the germline V gene, CDR1 is LGHDT and CDR2 is YNNKEL (reference sequence). In nucleotides, the CDR3 is TGTGCCAGCAGCCAAGAAAGGGGGACAGGGAGTGCAACTAATGAAAAACTGTTTTTT. Protein product: CASSQERGTGSATNEKLFF.